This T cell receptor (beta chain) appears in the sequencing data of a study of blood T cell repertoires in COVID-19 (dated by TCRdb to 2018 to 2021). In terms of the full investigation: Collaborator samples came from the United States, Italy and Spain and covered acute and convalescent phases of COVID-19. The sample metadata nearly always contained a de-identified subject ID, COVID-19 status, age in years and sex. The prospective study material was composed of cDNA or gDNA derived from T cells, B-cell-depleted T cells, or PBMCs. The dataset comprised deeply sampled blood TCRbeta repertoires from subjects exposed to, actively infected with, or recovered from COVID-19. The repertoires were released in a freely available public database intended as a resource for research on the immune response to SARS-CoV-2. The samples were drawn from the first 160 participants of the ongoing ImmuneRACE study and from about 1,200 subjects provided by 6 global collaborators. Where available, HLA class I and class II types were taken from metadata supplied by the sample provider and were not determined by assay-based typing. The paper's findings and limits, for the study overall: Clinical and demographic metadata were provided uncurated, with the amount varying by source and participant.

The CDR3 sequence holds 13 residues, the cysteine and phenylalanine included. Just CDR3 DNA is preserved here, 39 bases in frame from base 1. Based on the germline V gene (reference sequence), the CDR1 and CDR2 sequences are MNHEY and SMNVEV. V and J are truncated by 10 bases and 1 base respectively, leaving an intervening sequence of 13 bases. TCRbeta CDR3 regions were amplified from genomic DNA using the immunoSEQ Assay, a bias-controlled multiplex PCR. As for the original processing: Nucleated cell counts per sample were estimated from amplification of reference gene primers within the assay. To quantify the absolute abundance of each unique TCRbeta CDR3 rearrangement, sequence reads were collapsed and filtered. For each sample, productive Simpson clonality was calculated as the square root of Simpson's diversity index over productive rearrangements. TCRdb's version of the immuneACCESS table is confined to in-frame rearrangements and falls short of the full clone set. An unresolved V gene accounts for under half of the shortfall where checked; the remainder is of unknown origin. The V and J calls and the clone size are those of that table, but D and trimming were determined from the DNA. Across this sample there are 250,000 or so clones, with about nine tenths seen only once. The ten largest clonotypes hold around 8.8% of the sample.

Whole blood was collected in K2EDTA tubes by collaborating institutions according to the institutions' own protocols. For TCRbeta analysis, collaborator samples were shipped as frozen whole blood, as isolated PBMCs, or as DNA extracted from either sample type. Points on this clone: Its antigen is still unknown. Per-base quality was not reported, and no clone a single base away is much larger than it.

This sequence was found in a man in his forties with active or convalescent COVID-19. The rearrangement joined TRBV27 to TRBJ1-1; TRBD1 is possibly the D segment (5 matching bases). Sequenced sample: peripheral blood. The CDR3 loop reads CATRTNPNTEAFF. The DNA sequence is TGTGCCACCAGGACAAATCCGAACACTGAAGCTTTCTTT.